The source of this T cell receptor (beta chain) is a study of blood T cell repertoires in COVID-19. Study-level background: Italy, Spain and the United States were the sources of the convalescent and acute COVID-19 samples. PBMCs, B-cell-depleted T cells, or T cells were the source of the cDNA or gDNA that made up the material.

Assay used: immunoSEQ multiplex PCR; TCRdb lists only in-frame clones, some missing. Seen here are some 460,000 clones, approximately 90% observed once, and the top ten hold 0.65% to 0.9%. The CDR3 consists of 16 residues. Germline CDR1 and CDR2: SNHLY and FYNNEI. Trimming removed 5 bases at V and 0 bases at J, with 14 bases between. The rearrangement joins TRBV2 to TRBJ2-4; possibly TRBD1 for D (6 bases). This TCR was sampled from a woman between 18 and 29 years old who had recovered from COVID-19. The specimen was PBMCs or T cells enriched from blood (not recorded which). The CDR3 here is CASSWGQNLAKNIQYF. CDR3 coding DNA: TGTGCCAGCAGTTGGGGACAAAACCTAGCCAAAAACATTCAGTACTTC.